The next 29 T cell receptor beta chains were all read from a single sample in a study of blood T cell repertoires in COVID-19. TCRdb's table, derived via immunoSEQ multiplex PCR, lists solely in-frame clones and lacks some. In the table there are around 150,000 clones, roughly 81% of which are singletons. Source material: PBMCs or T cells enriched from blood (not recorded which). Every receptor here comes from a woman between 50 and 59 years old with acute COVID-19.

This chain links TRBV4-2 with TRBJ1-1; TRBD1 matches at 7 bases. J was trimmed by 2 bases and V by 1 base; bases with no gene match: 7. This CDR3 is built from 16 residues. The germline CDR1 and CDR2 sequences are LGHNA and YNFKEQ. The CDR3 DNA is TGTGCCAGCAGCCAAGTAGAGGGGGCCGGCAACACTGAAGCTTTCTTT. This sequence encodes CASSQVEGAGNTEAFF.

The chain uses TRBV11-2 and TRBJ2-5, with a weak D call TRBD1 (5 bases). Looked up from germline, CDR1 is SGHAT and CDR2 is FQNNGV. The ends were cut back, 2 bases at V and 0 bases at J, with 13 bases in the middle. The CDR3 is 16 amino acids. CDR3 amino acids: CASSLPEDKYQETQYF. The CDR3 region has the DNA TGTGCCAGCAGCTTACCCGAGGACAAGTACCAAGAGACCCAGTACTTC. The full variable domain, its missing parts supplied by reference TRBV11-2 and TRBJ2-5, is EAGVAQSPRYKIIEKRQSVAFWCNPISGHATLYWYQQILGQGPKLLIQFQNNGVVDDSQLPKDRFSAERLKGVDSTLKIQPAKLEDSAVYLCASSLPEDKYQETQYFGPGTRLLVL.

The CDR3 DNA reads as TGCGCCAGCAGCTTGGAGGGACAGGAGAGCTCCTATAATTCACCCCTCCACTTT. Its protein product is CASSLEGQESSYNSPLHF. The rearrangement links TRBV5-1 to TRBJ1-6, with 8 bases identical to TRBD1. V dropped 0 bases and J dropped 0; count of bases not matched to a gene: 5. Per germline, CDR1 SGHRS and CDR2 YFSETQ. CDR3 length: 18 residues.

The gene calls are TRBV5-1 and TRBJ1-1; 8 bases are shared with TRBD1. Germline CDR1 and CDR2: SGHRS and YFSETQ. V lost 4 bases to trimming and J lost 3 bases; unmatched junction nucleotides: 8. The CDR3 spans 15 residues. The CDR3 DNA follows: TGCGCCAGCAGCAGCGCAGGGGGCCGGGACACTGAAGCTTTCTTT. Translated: CASSSAGGRDTEAFF.

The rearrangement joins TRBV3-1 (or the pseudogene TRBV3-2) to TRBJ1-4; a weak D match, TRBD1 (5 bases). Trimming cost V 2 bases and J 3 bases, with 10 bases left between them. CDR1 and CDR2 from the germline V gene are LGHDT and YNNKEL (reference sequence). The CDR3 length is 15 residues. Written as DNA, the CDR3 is TGTGCCAGCAGCCAACCCCAGGGATCTAATGAAAAACTGTTTTTT. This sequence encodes CASSQPQGSNEKLFF.

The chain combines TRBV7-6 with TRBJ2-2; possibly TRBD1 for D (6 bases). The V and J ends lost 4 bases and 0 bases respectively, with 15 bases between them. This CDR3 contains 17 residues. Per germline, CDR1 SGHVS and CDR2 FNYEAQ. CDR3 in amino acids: CASSSGSRTANTGELFF. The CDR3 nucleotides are TGTGCCAGCAGCTCGGGTAGCCGGACAGCGAACACCGGGGAGCTGTTTTTT.

The CDR3 DNA follows: TGCGCCAGCAGCCAAGAAGACAGGGTAGTGTACGAGCAGTACTTC. Protein: CASSQEDRVVYEQYF. The chain combines TRBV4-1 with TRBJ2-7; 7 bases fit TRBD1. The CDR3 extends over 15 amino acids. Trimming took 0 bases from V and 4 from J; bases not matched to a gene: 6. Germline loops: CDR1 MGHRA, CDR2 YSYEKL.

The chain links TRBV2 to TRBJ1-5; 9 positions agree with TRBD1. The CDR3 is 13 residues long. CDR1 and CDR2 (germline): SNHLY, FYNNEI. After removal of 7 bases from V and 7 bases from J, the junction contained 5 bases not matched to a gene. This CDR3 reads CASNRGPGQPQHF. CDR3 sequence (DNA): TGTGCCAGCAACAGGGGGCCAGGACAGCCCCAGCATTTT.

CDR3 amino acids: CASSQGTVLAEAFF. Written as DNA, the CDR3 is TGTGCCAGCAGCCAAGGGACAGTGCTCGCTGAAGCTTTCTTT. The chain recombines TRBV3-1 (or the pseudogene TRBV3-2) with TRBJ1-1, with D maybe TRBD1 (6 bases). Germline CDR1 is LGHDT and CDR2 is YNNKEL (reference sequence). Trimming stripped 1 base from V and 6 bases from J, with 12 bases between. The CDR3 has 14 amino acids.

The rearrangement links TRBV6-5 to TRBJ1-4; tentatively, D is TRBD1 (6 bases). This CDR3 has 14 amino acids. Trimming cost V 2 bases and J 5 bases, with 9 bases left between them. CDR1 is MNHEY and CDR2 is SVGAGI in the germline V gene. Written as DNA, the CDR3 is TGTGCCAGCAGTTACCAGGGGCTGAATGAAAAACTGTTTTTT. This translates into CASSYQGLNEKLFF.

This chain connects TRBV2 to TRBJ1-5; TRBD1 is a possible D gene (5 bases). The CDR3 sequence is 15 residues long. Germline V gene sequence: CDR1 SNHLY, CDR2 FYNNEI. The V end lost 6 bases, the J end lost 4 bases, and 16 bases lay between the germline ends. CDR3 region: CASSPGRRENQPQHF. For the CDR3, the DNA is TGTGCCAGCAGCCCAGGGCGCAGAGAAAATCAGCCCCAGCATTTT.

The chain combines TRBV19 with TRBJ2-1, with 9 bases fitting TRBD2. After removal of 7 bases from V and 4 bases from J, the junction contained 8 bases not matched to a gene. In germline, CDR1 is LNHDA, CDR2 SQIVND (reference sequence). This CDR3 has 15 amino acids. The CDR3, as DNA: TGTGCCAGTATCCCTAGGACTAGCGAGTACAATGAGCAGTTCTTC. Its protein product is CASIPRTSEYNEQFF.

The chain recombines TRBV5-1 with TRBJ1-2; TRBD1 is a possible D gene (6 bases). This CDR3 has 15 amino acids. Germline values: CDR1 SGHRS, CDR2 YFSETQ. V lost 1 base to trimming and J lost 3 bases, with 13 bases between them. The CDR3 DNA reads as TGCGCCAGCAGCTTGAGGGAAGGGGGATACTATGGCTACACCTTC. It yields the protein CASSLREGGYYGYTF.

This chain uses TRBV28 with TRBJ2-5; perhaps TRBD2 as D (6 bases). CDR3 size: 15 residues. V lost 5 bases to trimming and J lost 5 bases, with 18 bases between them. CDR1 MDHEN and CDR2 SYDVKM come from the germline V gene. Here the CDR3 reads CASSPQRGAGETQYF. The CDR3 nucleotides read TGTGCCAGCAGTCCCCAACGCGGGGCGGGGGAGACCCAGTACTTC.

This CDR3 reads CASRGGSVQPQHF. The CDR3 coding sequence is TGTGCCAGCAGGGGGGGGTCGGTCCAGCCCCAGCATTTT. This chain connects TRBV7-8 to TRBJ1-5; the D gene is possibly TRBD1 (5 bases). CDR1 is SGHVS, CDR2 FQNEAQ, per germline. The CDR3 covers 13 residues. V lost 6 bases and J 7 bases, leaving 13 bases between the germline ends.

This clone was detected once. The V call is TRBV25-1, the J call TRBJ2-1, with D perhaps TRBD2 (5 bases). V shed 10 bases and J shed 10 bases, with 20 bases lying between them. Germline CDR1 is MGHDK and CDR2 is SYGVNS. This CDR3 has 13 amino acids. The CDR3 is CATRGEAGEEQFF. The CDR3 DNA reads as TGTGCCACCCGCGGTGAGGCCGGGGAGGAGCAGTTCTTC.

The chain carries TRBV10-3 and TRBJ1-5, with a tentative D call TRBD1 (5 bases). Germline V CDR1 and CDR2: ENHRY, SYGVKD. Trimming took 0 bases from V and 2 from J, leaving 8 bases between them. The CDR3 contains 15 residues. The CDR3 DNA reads TGTGCCATCAGTGAGTCGATCAGGGGCAATCAGCCCCAGCATTTT. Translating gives CAISESIRGNQPQHF.

This CDR3 is CASRYSRFTGDLANEKLFF. The CDR3 nucleotides are TGTGCCAGCAGATACTCACGGTTCACGGGGGACTTGGCTAATGAAAAACTGTTTTTT. The chain has TRBV11-2 and TRBJ1-4; a possible D gene is TRBD1 (5 bases). V lost 6 bases to trimming and J lost 3 bases, with 26 bases between them. The CDR3 has 19 residues. Germline CDR1 reads SGHAT; CDR2 reads FQNNGV.

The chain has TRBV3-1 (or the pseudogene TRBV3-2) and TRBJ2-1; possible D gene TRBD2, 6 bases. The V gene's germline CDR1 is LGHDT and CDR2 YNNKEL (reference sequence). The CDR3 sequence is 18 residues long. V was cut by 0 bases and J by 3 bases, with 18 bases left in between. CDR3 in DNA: TGTGCCAGCAGCCAAGAATTATGTCGGGAGCCCAACTACAATGAGCAGTTCTTC. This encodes CASSQELCREPNYNEQFF.

The CDR3 DNA is TGTGCCAGCAGTCCGGCCGGGGGGGCGCAGGAAGAGACCCAGTACTTC. Translating gives CASSPAGGAQEETQYF. The chain has TRBV28 and TRBJ2-5; 8 bases are a match to TRBD2. CDR1 is MDHEN, CDR2 SYDVKM, per germline. Unmatched junction bases numbered 11, after V lost 5 bases and J lost 3 bases. This CDR3 is 16 amino acids long.

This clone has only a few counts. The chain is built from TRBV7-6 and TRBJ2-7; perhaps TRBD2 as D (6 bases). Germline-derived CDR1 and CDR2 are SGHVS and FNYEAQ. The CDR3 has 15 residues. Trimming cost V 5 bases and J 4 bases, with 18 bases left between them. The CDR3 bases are TGTGCCAGCAGCCGGAGCGGGCAGCGGCCTTACGAGCAGTACTTC. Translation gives CASSRSGQRPYEQYF. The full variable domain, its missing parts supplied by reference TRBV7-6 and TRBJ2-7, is GAGVSQSPRYKVTKRGQDVALRCDPISGHVSLYWYRQALGQGPEFLTYFNYEAQQDKSGLPNDRFSAERPEGSISTLTIQRTEQRDSAMYRCASSRSGQRPYEQYFGPGTRLTVT.

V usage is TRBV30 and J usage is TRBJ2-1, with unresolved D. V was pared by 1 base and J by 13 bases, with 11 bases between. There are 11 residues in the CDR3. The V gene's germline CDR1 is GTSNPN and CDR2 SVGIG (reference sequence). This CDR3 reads CAWSAASTQFF. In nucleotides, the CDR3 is TGTGCCTGGAGTGCGGCTAGTACCCAGTTCTTC.

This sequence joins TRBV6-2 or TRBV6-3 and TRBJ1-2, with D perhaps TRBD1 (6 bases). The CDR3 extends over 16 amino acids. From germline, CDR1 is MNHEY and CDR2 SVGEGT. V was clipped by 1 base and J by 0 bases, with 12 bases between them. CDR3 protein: CASSYLGHTANYGYTF. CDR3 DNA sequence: TGTGCCAGCAGTTACTTGGGACATACAGCTAACTATGGCTACACCTTC.

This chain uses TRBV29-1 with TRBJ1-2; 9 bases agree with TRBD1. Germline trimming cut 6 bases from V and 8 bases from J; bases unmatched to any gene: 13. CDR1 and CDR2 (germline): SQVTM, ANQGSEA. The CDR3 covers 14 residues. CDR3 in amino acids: CSVGELDRGGGYTF. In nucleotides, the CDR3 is TGCAGCGTGGGAGAGCTGGACAGGGGAGGCGGCTACACCTTC.

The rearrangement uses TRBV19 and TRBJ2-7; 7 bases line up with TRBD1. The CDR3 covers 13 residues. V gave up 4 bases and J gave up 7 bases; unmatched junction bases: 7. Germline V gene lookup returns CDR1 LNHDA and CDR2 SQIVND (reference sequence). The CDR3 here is CASSTLHRGEQYF. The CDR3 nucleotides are TGTGCCAGTAGTACCCTACACAGGGGAGAGCAGTACTTC.

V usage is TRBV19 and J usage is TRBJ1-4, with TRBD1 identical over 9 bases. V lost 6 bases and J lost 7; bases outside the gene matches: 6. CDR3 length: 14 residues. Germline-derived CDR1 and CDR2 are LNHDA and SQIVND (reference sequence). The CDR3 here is CASRDRGQGEKLFF. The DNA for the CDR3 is TGTGCCAGTAGAGACAGGGGACAGGGTGAAAAACTGTTTTTT.

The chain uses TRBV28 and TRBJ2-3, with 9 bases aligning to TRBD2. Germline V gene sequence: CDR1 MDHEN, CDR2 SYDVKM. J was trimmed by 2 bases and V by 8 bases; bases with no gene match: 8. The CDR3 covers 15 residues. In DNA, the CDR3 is TGTGCCAGCTATTCGACTAGCGGATACACAGATACGCAGTATTTT. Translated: CASYSTSGYTDTQYF.

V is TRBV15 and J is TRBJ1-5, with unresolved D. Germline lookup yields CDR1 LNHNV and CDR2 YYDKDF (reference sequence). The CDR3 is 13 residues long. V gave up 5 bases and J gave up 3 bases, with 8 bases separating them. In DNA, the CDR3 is TGTGCCACCAGCTGGACTCCCAATCAGCCCCAGCATTTT. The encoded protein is CATSWTPNQPQHF.

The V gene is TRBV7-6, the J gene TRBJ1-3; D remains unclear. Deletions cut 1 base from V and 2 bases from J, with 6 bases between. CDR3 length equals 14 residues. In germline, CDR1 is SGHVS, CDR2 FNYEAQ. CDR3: CASSLDPTGNTIYF. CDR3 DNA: TGTGCCAGCAGCTTAGACCCTACTGGAAACACCATATATTTT.